This T cell receptor beta chain originates from a study of T cells in Graves' hyperthyroidism and ophthalmopathy. Overall study results and limits: Researchers found most expanded thyroid clonotypes above 0.001 in blood as well.

Regions amplified from RNA transcripts were the TCR beta CDR3 regions. HTBI primers were used for first-round RT-PCR of the TCR CDR3. TCRdb reprocessed the multiplex PCR reads via MiXCR and lists one record per CDR3 protein. The sample includes around 280,000 distinct CDR3 sequences, roughly an eighth of them seen just once. Germline CDR1 reads DFQATT; CDR2 reads SNEGSKA (reference sequence). CDR3 length equals 12 residues. Trimming cost V 5 bases and J 6 bases, with 13 bases left between them. Researchers defined stable Graves' hyperthyroidism as no ophthalmopathy progression within 18 months. Those patients with uncontrolled infection, other autoimmune disease, pregnancy or lactation were excluded. Clinical symptoms, serum thyroxine and TRAb, thyroid ultrasound and orbital computed tomography together formed the diagnostic basis. This clonotype was seen repeatedly, ten times or more. Antigen specificity is unknown.

The V call is TRBV20-1, the J call TRBJ1-1, with D possibly matching TRBD1 (6 bases). The TCR comes from a woman aged 40 to 50 with Graves' hyperthyroidism. Sequencing was performed on blood. The CDR3 region has the DNA TGCAGTGCTTACAGGGATTTCCCTGAAGCTTTCTTT. Its protein product is CSAYRDFPEAFF.